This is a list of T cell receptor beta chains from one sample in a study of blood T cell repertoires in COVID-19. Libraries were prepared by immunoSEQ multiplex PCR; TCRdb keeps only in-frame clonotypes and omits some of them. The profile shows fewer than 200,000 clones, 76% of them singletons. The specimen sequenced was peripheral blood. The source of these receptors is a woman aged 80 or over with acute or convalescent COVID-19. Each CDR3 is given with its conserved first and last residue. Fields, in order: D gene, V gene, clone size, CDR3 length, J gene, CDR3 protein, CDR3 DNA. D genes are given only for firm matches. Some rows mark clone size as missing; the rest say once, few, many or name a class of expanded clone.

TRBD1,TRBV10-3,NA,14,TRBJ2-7,CAIRGTGDRYEQYF,TGTGCCATCAGGGGGACAGGGGATAGGTACGAGCAGTACTTC
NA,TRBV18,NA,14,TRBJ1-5,CASSPGAGLEPQHF,TGTGCCAGCTCACCAGGGGCAGGGCTCGAGCCCCAGCATTTT
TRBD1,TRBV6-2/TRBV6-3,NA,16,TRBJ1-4,CASTPGQGLPNEKLFF,TGTGCCAGCACCCCGGGACAGGGGTTACCTAATGAAAAACTGTTTTTT
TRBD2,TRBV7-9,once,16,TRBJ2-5,CASSSLTSGGQETQYF,TGTGCCAGCAGCTCCCTGACATCGGGGGGCCAAGAGACCCAGTACTTC
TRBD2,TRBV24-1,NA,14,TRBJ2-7,CATSTGLANYEQYF,TGTGCCACCAGTACGGGACTAGCGAACTACGAGCAGTACTTC
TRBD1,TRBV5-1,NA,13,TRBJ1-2,CASSPGQGGGYTF,TGCGCCAGCAGCCCGGGACAGGGAGGAGGCTACACCTTC
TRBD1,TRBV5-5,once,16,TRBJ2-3,CASSQRLGQGGDTQYF,TGTGCCAGCAGCCAGAGGCTGGGACAGGGAGGGGATACGCAGTATTTT
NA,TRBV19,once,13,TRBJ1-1,CASSIDRYGEAFF,TGTGCCAGTAGTATAGACCGTTACGGGGAAGCTTTCTTT
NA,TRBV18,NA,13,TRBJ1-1,CASSPRGDTEAFF,TGTGCCAGCTCACCTCGGGGAGACACTGAAGCTTTCTTT
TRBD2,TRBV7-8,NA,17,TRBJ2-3,CASSLGTSGTSTDTQYF,TGTGCCAGCAGCCTAGGGACTAGCGGGACTAGCACAGATACGCAGTATTTT
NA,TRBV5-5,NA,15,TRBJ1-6,CASSSSDSYNSPLHF,TGTGCCAGCAGCTCCTCCGACAGCTATAATTCACCCCTCCACTTT
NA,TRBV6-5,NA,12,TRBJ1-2,CASSFGVGGYTF,TGTGCCAGCAGTTTCGGGGTGGGCGGCTACACCTTC
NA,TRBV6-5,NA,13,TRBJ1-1,CASRKQGNTEAFF,TGTGCCAGCAGGAAACAGGGGAACACTGAAGCTTTCTTT
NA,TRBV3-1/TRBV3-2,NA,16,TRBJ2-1,CASSQTAKGWYNEQFF,TGTGCCAGCAGCCAAACCGCCAAGGGGTGGTACAATGAGCAGTTCTTC
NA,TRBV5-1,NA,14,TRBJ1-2,CASSLEGQSYGYTF,TGCGCCAGCAGCTTGGAAGGACAGTCCTATGGCTACACCTTC
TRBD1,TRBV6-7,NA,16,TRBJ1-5,CASSYPRTGAPQPQHF,TGTGCCAGCAGTTACCCTAGGACAGGGGCCCCTCAGCCCCAGCATTTT
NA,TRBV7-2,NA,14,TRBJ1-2,CASSLVETGHGYTF,TGTGCCAGCAGCTTAGTAGAAACAGGGCATGGCTACACCTTC
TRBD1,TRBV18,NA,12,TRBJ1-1,CASSPGTAEAFF,TGTGCCAGCTCACCAGGGACAGCTGAAGCTTTCTTT
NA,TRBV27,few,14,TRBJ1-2,CASSLSHRAYGYTF,TGTGCCAGCAGTTTATCTCACAGGGCTTATGGCTACACCTTC
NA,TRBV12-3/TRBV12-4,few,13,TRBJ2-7,CASSLSQGVEQYF,TGTGCCAGCAGTTTAAGCCAGGGTGTCGAGCAGTACTTC
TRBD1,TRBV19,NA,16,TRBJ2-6,CASSSDRGSGANVLTF,TGTGCCAGTAGTTCGGACAGGGGGTCTGGGGCCAACGTCCTGACTTTC
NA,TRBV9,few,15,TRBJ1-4,CASSIWTGQGEKLFF,TGTGCCAGCAGCATATGGACCGGACAAGGTGAAAAACTGTTTTTT
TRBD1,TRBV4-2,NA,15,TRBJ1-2,CASSQGDSSIYGYTF,TGTGCCAGCAGCCAAGGGGACAGTTCTATCTATGGCTACACCTTC
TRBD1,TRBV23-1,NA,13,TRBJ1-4,CASDRGSGEKLFF,TGCGCCAGCGACAGGGGTTCAGGCGAAAAACTGTTTTTT
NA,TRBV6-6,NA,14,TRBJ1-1,CASRNTGIVTEAFF,TGTGCCAGCAGGAATACAGGGATAGTCACTGAAGCTTTCTTT
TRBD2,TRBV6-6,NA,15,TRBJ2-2,CASSRLAGATGELFF,TGTGCCAGCAGTCGCCTAGCGGGGGCCACCGGGGAGCTGTTTTTT
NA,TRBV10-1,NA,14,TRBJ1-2,CATYRTVRNYGYTF,TGCGCCACCTACCGGACAGTTCGGAATTATGGCTACACCTTC
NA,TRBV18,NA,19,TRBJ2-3,CASSPHAGPPSSETDTQYF,TGTGCCAGCTCACCACATGCGGGACCGCCGAGTTCTGAAACAGATACGCAGTATTTT
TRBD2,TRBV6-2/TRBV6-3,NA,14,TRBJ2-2,CASSGGSRTGELFF,TGTGCCAGCAGCGGGGGGAGTCGCACCGGGGAGCTGTTTTTT
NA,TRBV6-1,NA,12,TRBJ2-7,CASSERAYEQYF,TGTGCCAGCAGTGAGCGGGCCTACGAGCAGTACTTC
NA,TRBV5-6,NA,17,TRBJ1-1,CASSGFRGGGRGTEAFF,TGTGCCAGCAGCGGATTCAGGGGCGGGGGTCGGGGCACTGAAGCTTTCTTT
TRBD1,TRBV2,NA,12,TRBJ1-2,CASSQTGGLETF,TGTGCCAGCAGCCAGACAGGGGGTTTGGAAACCTTC
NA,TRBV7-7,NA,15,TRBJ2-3,CASSLGGRVTDTQYF,TGTGCCAGCAGCTTAGGGGGCCGAGTCACAGATACGCAGTATTTT
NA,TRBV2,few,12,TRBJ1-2,CAGGGVLYGYTF,TGTGCCGGGGGGGGTGTGCTCTATGGCTACACCTTC
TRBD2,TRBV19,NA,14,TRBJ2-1,CASSGLAEYNEQFF,TGTGCCAGTAGCGGACTAGCGGAATACAATGAGCAGTTCTTC
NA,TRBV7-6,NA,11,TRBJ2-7,CASSLQREQYF,TGTGCCAGCAGCTTACAGCGGGAGCAGTACTTC
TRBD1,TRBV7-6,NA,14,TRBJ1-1,CASSRDRGNTEAFF,TGTGCCAGCAGCCGAGACAGGGGTAACACTGAAGCTTTCTTT
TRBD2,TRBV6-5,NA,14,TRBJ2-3,CASSLSGGSDTQYF,TGTGCCAGCAGTCTCAGCGGGGGGAGTGATACGCAGTATTTT
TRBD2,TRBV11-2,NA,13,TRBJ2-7,CASSFSGGDEQYF,TGTGCCAGCAGCTTTAGTGGGGGGGATGAGCAGTACTTC
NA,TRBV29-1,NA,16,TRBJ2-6,CSVGDIGGSGANVLTF,TGCAGCGTTGGGGACATCGGAGGATCTGGGGCCAACGTCCTGACTTTC
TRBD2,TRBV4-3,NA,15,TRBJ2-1,CASSSTSGENNEQFF,TGCGCCAGCAGTTCGACTAGCGGGGAAAACAATGAGCAGTTCTTC
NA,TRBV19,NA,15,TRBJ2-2,CASSSSITYTGELFF,TGTGCCAGTAGTTCATCAATAACTTACACCGGGGAGCTGTTTTTT
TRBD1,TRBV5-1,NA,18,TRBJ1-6,CASSLEVEGATSNSPLHF,TGCGCCAGCAGCTTGGAGGTCGAGGGGGCGACTTCGAATTCACCCCTCCACTTT
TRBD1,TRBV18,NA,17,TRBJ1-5,CASSPLPGGPGNQPQHF,TGTGCCAGCTCACCGCTCCCAGGGGGCCCGGGCAATCAGCCCCAGCATTTT
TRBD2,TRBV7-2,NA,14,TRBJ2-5,CASSLMSGGETQYF,TGTGCCAGCAGCTTAATGAGCGGGGGGGAGACCCAGTACTTC
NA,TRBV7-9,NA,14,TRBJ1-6,CASSLGEYNSPLHF,TGTGCCAGCAGCTTAGGAGAGTATAATTCACCCCTCCACTTT
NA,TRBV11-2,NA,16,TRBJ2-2,CASSAHLNPDTGELFF,TGTGCCAGCAGCGCACATTTAAACCCCGACACCGGGGAGCTGTTTTTT
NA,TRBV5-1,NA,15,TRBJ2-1,CASSYMGVSYNEQFF,TGCGCCAGCAGCTACATGGGCGTCTCCTACAATGAGCAGTTCTTC
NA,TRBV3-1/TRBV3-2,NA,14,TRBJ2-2,CASSQGEGTGELFF,TGTGCCAGCAGCCAGGGCGAGGGCACCGGGGAGCTGTTTTTT
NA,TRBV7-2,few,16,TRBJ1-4,CASSLGTGLGDEKLFF,TGTGCCAGCAGCTTAGGCACAGGGCTGGGGGATGAAAAACTGTTTTTT
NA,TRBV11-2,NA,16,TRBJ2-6,CASSLDGSSGANVLTF,TGTGCCAGCAGCTTAGATGGTAGCTCTGGGGCCAACGTCCTGACTTTC
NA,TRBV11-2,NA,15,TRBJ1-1,CASSLDQGLNTEAFF,TGTGCCAGCAGCTTAGATCAGGGGCTGAACACTGAAGCTTTCTTT
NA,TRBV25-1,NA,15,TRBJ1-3,CASSDGGPLGNTIYF,TGTGCCAGCAGTGACGGGGGTCCGCTCGGAAACACCATATATTTT